A selection of T cell receptor beta chains follows, all from one sample in a study of control samples from healthy donors and cancer patients. Assay used: immunoSEQ multiplex PCR; TCRdb lists only in-frame clones, some missing. The sample contains roughly 90,000 clones, over 90% of which appear only once. Sequenced sample: blood. Every receptor here comes from a woman aged 25 to 39 in good health. Each CDR3 is given with its conserved first and last residue. The order of the fields is V gene, D gene, J gene, CDR3 protein, CDR3 DNA. The D gene is left open where the match is weak.

TRBV24-1	NA	TRBJ1-5	CATSDQQVPTQHF	TGTGCCACCAGTGATCAACAGGTCCCGACCCAGCATTTT
TRBV13	NA	TRBJ1-1	CASRINGGGTEAFF	TGTGCCAGCAGGATAAACGGAGGGGGCACTGAAGCTTTCTTT
TRBV4-1	NA	TRBJ2-3	CASSQGWGGTDTQYF	TGCGCCAGCAGCCAAGGGTGGGGTGGCACAGATACGCAGTATTTT
TRBV29-1	NA	TRBJ1-3	CSVEDQAGVGNTIYF	TGCAGCGTTGAAGATCAGGCAGGGGTCGGAAACACCATATATTTT
TRBV12-3/TRBV12-4	NA	TRBJ2-1	CASSPTLGEQFF	TGTGCCAGCAGCCCCACGTTGGGTGAGCAGTTCTTC
TRBV27	TRBD1	TRBJ1-4	CASRQTGGAGKLFF	TGTGCCAGCAGACAAACAGGGGGCGCGGGAAAACTGTTTTTT
TRBV2	NA	TRBJ1-4	CASSEGGTLGEKLFF	TGTGCCAGCAGTGAGGGCGGGACCCTAGGGGAAAAACTGTTTTTT
TRBV2	NA	TRBJ2-5	CASRRTTGIGTETQYF	TGTGCCAGCAGGAGAACTACAGGGATCGGGACGGAGACCCAGTACTTC
TRBV4-1	TRBD1	TRBJ1-2	CASSPPGQRYGYTF	TGCGCCAGCAGCCCGCCGGGACAGAGGTATGGCTACACCTTC
TRBV4-2	NA	TRBJ2-1	CASSHGNEQFF	TGTGCCAGCAGCCATGGCAATGAGCAGTTCTTC